The 23 T cell receptor beta chains in this list originate from one sample, sequenced in a study of blood T cell repertoires in COVID-19. Assay: immunoSEQ multiplex PCR; the TCRdb copy retains only in-frame clones and omits some. This table has 200,000 to 250,000 clones, 82% appearing once. The specimen was peripheral blood. These receptors all come from a woman aged 80 or over with COVID-19, enrolled during active disease.

In its sample, this clone was seen a few times. V usage is TRBV7-9 and J usage is TRBJ2-5, with TRBD2 identical over 13 bases. Germline V gives CDR1 SEHNR, CDR2 FQNEAQ (reference sequence). V was clipped by 5 bases and J by 7 bases; unmatched bases: 10. The CDR3 loop spans 16 amino acids. The CDR3 DNA reads TGTGCCAGCAGCCCAGGACTAGCGGGAGTAAAAGGGACCCAGTACTTC. This encodes CASSPGLAGVKGTQYF.

The chain couples TRBV7-9 to TRBJ2-5; D might be TRBD2 (6 bases). This CDR3 spans 16 amino acids. CDR1 is SEHNR, CDR2 FQNEAQ, per germline (reference sequence). The ends were cut back, 5 bases at V and 1 base at J, with 17 bases in the middle. CDR3 coding DNA: TGTGCCAGCAGCGTGGCGGGGCGAAGGCCCCAAGAGACCCAGTACTTC. Its protein is CASSVAGRRPQETQYF.

The J gene is TRBJ1-5, the V gene TRBV5-6, with a weak D call TRBD1 (5 bases). The CDR3 spans 12 residues. The V and J ends lost 2 bases and 6 bases respectively, with 6 bases between them. Germline V CDR1 and CDR2: SGHDT, YYEEEE. The CDR3 sequence is CASSLDSQPQHF. In DNA, the CDR3 is TGTGCCAGCAGCTTAGACAGTCAGCCCCAGCATTTT.

This chain links TRBV12-3 or TRBV12-4 with TRBJ1-5; D call uncertain. The CDR3 is made up of 13 amino acids. Trimming took 5 bases from V and 4 from J, leaving 9 bases between them. CDR3 in DNA: TGTGCCAGCAGTGTGGCGGAAAATCAGCCCCAGCATTTT. Its protein is CASSVAENQPQHF.

This clone was seen a few times. The chain carries TRBV27 and TRBJ1-1, with D uncertain. CDR3 length: 15 residues. Germline V gives CDR1 MNHEY, CDR2 SMNVEV (reference sequence). V was shortened by 0 bases and J by 5 bases, with 13 bases between the two germline ends. CDR3 in amino acids: CASSLSFAGRTEAFF. The CDR3 DNA sequence: TGTGCCAGCAGTTTATCGTTTGCAGGTCGTACTGAAGCTTTCTTT.

The chain has TRBV21-1 and TRBJ2-7; the DNA was not used to check the table's D call, TRBD1. TRBV21-1 is a listed pseudogene. The CDR3 runs to 15 residues. Here the CDR3 DNA reads TGTGCCACCCCCGGTAACAGAACAGTTATTTACGAGCAGTACTTC. Residues: CATPGNRTVIYEQYF.

This sequence joins TRBV11-3 and TRBJ2-3, with D perhaps TRBD2 (6 bases). CDR1 is SGHNT and CDR2 is YENEEA in the germline V gene. The germline V and J ends were trimmed by 5 bases and 4 bases, with 13 bases remaining between them. The CDR3 extends over 14 amino acids. The CDR3, as DNA: TGTGCCAGCAGCCCCGGGGGAGCGGCAGATACGCAGTATTTT. As protein: CASSPGGAADTQYF.

The V and J genes are TRBV7-2 and TRBJ2-1; the match to TRBD2 covers 13 bases. V was pared by 5 bases and J by 10 bases, with 20 bases of the junction left unmatched. Germline-derived CDR1 and CDR2 are SGHTA and FQGNSA. The CDR3 sequence is 19 residues long. CDR3 sequence reads: CASSPRPGTSGEGAREQFF. The CDR3 DNA reads TGTGCCAGCAGCCCACGTCCCGGGACTAGCGGGGAAGGAGCTCGGGAGCAGTTCTTC.

This clone has ten or more counts. The chain links TRBV6-4 to TRBJ1-2; D is undetermined. This CDR3 spans 12 amino acids. V dropped 0 bases and J dropped 7 bases, with 6 bases sitting between them. Germline assignment: CDR1 MRHNA and CDR2 SNTAGT. CDR3 region: CASSDSIGGYTF. The CDR3 DNA follows: TGTGCCAGCAGTGACTCAATCGGTGGCTACACCTTC.

V usage is TRBV7-9 and J usage is TRBJ1-6, with D unclear. V lost 5 bases to trimming and J lost 0 bases, with 11 bases between them. Germline CDR1 SEHNR, CDR2 FQNEAQ (reference sequence). The CDR3 totals 16 residues. The CDR3 DNA is TGTGCCAGCAGCCCGAGTCTGAGCTCCTATAATTCACCCCTCCACTTT. This sequence encodes CASSPSLSSYNSPLHF.

The CDR3 DNA follows: TGCGCCAGCAGCCTGAGACAGGGAGATAATTCACCCCTCCACTTT. Its translation is CASSLRQGDNSPLHF. The gene calls are TRBV4-1 and TRBJ1-6, with 7 bases lining up with TRBD1. V shed 4 bases and J 5 bases; nucleotides not matched to a gene: 5. CDR3 length: 15 amino acids. The germline CDR1 and CDR2 sequences are MGHRA and YSYEKL.

In its sample, this clone was seen a few times. V is TRBV5-4 and J is TRBJ1-2; tentative D call: TRBD1 (6 bases). The CDR3 extends over 14 amino acids. Trimming stripped 4 bases from V and 3 bases from J, with 13 bases between. Germline V gene lookup returns CDR1 SGHNT and CDR2 YYREEE (reference sequence). CDR3: CASSGRQEYYGYTF. The CDR3 bases are TGTGCCAGCAGCGGGCGACAGGAGTACTATGGCTACACCTTC.

The V call is TRBV15, the J call TRBJ2-1; 10 bases map to TRBD2. Germline CDR1 reads LNHNV; CDR2 reads YYDKDF (reference sequence). J was trimmed by 7 bases and V by 4 bases; bases with no gene match: 7. The CDR3 totals 15 residues. DNA for the CDR3: TGTGCCACCAGCAAGCCGGGACTAGCGAGAAATGAGCAGTTCTTC. It codes for CATSKPGLARNEQFF.

This chain links TRBV6-5 with TRBJ2-3; maybe TRBD1 (6 bases). V dropped 5 bases and J dropped 4 bases, with 13 bases sitting between them. CDR1 and CDR2 (germline): MNHEY, SVGAGI. This CDR3 is built from 14 residues. CDR3 DNA sequence: TGTGCCAGCAGTCTAAACAGGGTCTCAGATACGCAGTATTTT. Translating it yields CASSLNRVSDTQYF.

The chain combines TRBV19 with TRBJ1-1, with 9 bases matching TRBD1. CDR1 and CDR2 from the germline V gene are LNHDA and SQIVND (reference sequence). V trimming: 5 bases; J trimming: 4 bases; junction bases outside the gene matches: 8. The CDR3 extends over 15 amino acids. CDR3 sequence: CASSLRDRAGTEAFF. The CDR3 DNA reads as TGTGCCAGTAGTCTCCGGGACAGGGCTGGCACTGAAGCTTTCTTT.

This clone was seen a single time. The chain carries TRBV28 and TRBJ2-3, with 10 bases that match TRBD1. The V segment lost 3 bases and the J segment 2 bases; nucleotides outside the gene matches: 8. The length of the CDR3 is 17 residues. The V gene's germline CDR1 is MDHEN and CDR2 SYDVKM. The CDR3 nucleotides are TGTGCCAGCAGTTTGGGGTCCGGGACAGGGGCCACAGATACGCAGTATTTT. Its protein is CASSLGSGTGATDTQYF.

The gene calls are TRBV6-5 and TRBJ1-2, with 7 bases lining up with TRBD1. Germline V gives CDR1 MNHEY, CDR2 SVGAGI. The CDR3 consists of 15 residues. The junction had 13 bases not matched to a gene; V was cut back by 5 bases and J by 7 bases. The CDR3 here is CASSRGTVAGRGYTF. CDR3 in DNA: TGTGCCAGCAGTCGCGGGACAGTGGCTGGTCGTGGCTACACCTTC.

The chain carries TRBV19 and TRBJ2-3; 9 bases map to TRBD2. The CDR3 totals 16 residues. With V trimmed by 3 bases and J by 5 bases, 9 bases remained unmatched. CDR1 LNHDA and CDR2 SQIVND come from the germline V gene (reference sequence). CDR3: CASSMGSGGPGDTQYF. The CDR3 DNA sequence: TGTGCCAGTAGTATGGGAAGCGGGGGGCCTGGAGATACGCAGTATTTT. Full variable domain (remainder filled in from reference TRBV19 and TRBJ2-3): DGGITQSPKYLFRKEGQNVTLSCEQNLNHDAMYWYRQDPGQGLRLIYYSQIVNDFQKGDIAEGYSVSREKKESFPLTVTSAQKNPTAFYLCASSMGSGGPGDTQYFGPGTRLTVL.

This sequence joins TRBV5-1 and TRBJ1-3; 10 positions agree with TRBD1. Unmatched junction bases numbered 5, after V lost 7 bases and J lost 4 bases. The CDR3 covers 14 residues. From germline, CDR1 is SGHRS and CDR2 YFSETQ. The CDR3 nucleotides are TGCGCCAGCCGGGAGACAGGGGGCGGAAACACCATATATTTT. Its translation: CASRETGGGNTIYF.

The genes are TRBV21-1 and TRBJ1-2; the table gives TRBD1 as D, unverified against the DNA. TRBV21-1 is classified as a pseudogene. This CDR3 has 17 residues. The CDR3 loop is CASSNLMGQGVNYSYTF. The CDR3 DNA follows: TGTGCCAGCAGCAATCTAATGGGACAGGGGGTAAACTATAGCTACACCTTC.

This clone was counted once. The chain links TRBV28 to TRBJ1-2; possibly TRBD1 for D (6 bases). Germline lookup yields CDR1 MDHEN and CDR2 SYDVKM. V shed 5 bases and J shed 8 bases, with 15 bases lying between them. The CDR3 loop spans 13 amino acids. The CDR3: CASSTPGQRGYTF. The CDR3, as DNA: TGTGCCAGCAGTACCCCGGGACAACGAGGCTACACCTTC.

The J gene is TRBJ2-1, the V gene TRBV4-2; 7 positions match TRBD2. Germline-derived CDR1 and CDR2 are LGHNA and YNFKEQ. J lost 6 bases, V lost 0 bases, and 17 bases had no gene match. CDR3 length: 19 amino acids. The CDR3 here is CASSQELHSGRGFGNEQFF. CDR3 DNA: TGTGCCAGCAGCCAAGAACTTCATAGTGGGAGGGGTTTCGGCAATGAGCAGTTCTTC.

This clone appeared a single time. This sequence joins TRBV19 and TRBJ2-7; 9 bases match TRBD2. The V gene's germline CDR1 is LNHDA and CDR2 SQIVND (reference sequence). J lost 2 bases, V lost 0 bases, and 2 bases had no gene match. This CDR3 is built from 15 residues. This CDR3 reads CASSIEPSGTYEQYF. The DNA of the CDR3 is TGTGCCAGTAGTATAGAGCCTAGCGGGACCTACGAGCAGTACTTC.